This T cell receptor beta chain emerged from a study of blood T cell repertoires in COVID-19. The overall study: There were acute and convalescent COVID-19 samples, and they came from the United States, Italy and Spain. Nucleic acid was either cDNA or gDNA, and it came from T cells, B-cell-depleted T cells, or PBMCs.

Original methodology: Nucleated cell counts were estimated from reference gene primer amplification. Produced via immunoSEQ multiplex PCR; TCRdb's table is partial and in-frame only. That table gives V, J and clone size, and the DNA gave D and trimming. The sample has roughly 100,000 clones, about 75% seen once; the top ten hold around 19%. Trimming pared 6 bases from V and 7 bases from J, leaving 9 bases between. The CDR3 covers 11 residues. Germline V lookup: CDR1 LGHNT, CDR2 FRNRAP. The rearrangement uses TRBV12-5 and TRBJ1-2; TRBD1 is a possible D gene (5 bases). Sequenced: peripheral blood. The receptor's source is a woman aged 70-85 years with acute or convalescent COVID-19. The CDR3 nucleotides read TGTGCTAGTGGGCCGGGGGGTGGCTACACCTTC. This translates into CASGPGGGYTF.